This T cell receptor (beta chain) was observed in a study of cytomegalovirus exposure and HLA in healthy donors. The CDR3 is made up of 16 amino acids. Germline CDR1 LNHDA, CDR2 SQIVND (reference sequence). Germline trimming cut 11 bases from V and 4 bases from J; bases unmatched to any gene: 17. With 60 Vbeta and 13 Jbeta primers, the PCR was carried out. Measured with immunoSEQ multiplex PCR; TCRdb has only the in-frame clones, and not every one. The top ten hold about 5.3% of the sample, which has approximately 140,000 clones, 77% seen once. This receptor was obtained from a woman between 45 and 65 years old in good health and CMV-seronegative. V and J are TRBV19 and TRBJ1-1, with TRBD1 matching 9 bases. The sequenced sample consisted of PBMCs. DNA of the CDR3: TGTGCCGCCGAAAGGGCGACAGGGGGGTTGGCCACTGAAGCTTTCTTT. This encodes CAAERATGGLATEAFF.